A selection of T cell receptor beta chains follows, all from one sample in a study of blood T cell repertoires in COVID-19. Generated by immunoSEQ multiplex PCR, the TCRdb table keeps only in-frame clones and is missing some. Of roughly 190,000 clones listed, about nine tenths are singletons. The specimen sequenced was peripheral blood. These receptors all come from a man between 65 and 85 years old with acute or convalescent COVID-19. Each CDR3 is given with its conserved first and last residue. The order of the fields is V gene, D gene, J gene, clone size, CDR3 DNA, CDR3 protein. The D gene is left open where the match is weak. Expanded clones get a size class; other rows say once, few or many, or leave the size out.

TRBV5-4	TRBD2	TRBJ2-3	.	TGTGCCAGCAGCTTGGCCCAGCGGGGGGCCACAGATACGCAGTATTTT	CASSLAQRGATDTQYF
TRBV3-1/TRBV3-2	TRBD1	TRBJ1-1	.	TGTGCCAGCAGCCGACAGGGCGACACTGAAGCTTTCTTT	CASSRQGDTEAFF
TRBV6-6	.	TRBJ1-1	once	TGTGCCAGCAGGAGCACAGGGTTTGCTGAAGCTTTCTTT	CASRSTGFAEAFF
TRBV19	TRBD1	TRBJ2-3	.	TGTGCCAGTAGTAGGGGACAGGGAGGAAAAGATACGCAGTATTTT	CASSRGQGGKDTQYF
TRBV7-2	TRBD1	TRBJ1-2	.	TGTGCCAGCAGCGCGACAGGGGGCGGTGGAGTTGGCTACACCTTC	CASSATGGGGVGYTF
TRBV10-3	TRBD2	TRBJ2-3	.	TGTGCCATCAGGGGACTAGCGGGAGGCACAGATACGCAGTATTTT	CAIRGLAGGTDTQYF
TRBV9	TRBD1	TRBJ1-2	.	TGTGCCAGCAGGTCGACAGGGCTCAGTTTTGGCTACACCTTC	CASRSTGLSFGYTF
TRBV6-5	.	TRBJ1-5	.	TGTGCCACCGCTACAGGGTGGGCTCAGCCCCAGCATTTT	CATATGWAQPQHF
TRBV30	.	TRBJ1-5	once	TGTGCCTGGAGTGTAGGGGGGGCTGGGGGCGGTCAGCCCCAGCATTTT	CAWSVGGAGGGQPQHF
TRBV5-1	TRBD2	TRBJ2-3	.	TGCGCCAGCAGCTTGGAAGCGGGGGTCACAGATACGCAGTATTTT	CASSLEAGVTDTQYF
TRBV24-1	TRBD1	TRBJ1-2	.	TGTGCCACCAGTGATTCCGGGACAGGGCTGCCCTATGGCTACACCTTC	CATSDSGTGLPYGYTF
TRBV7-2	TRBD2	TRBJ2-5	.	TGTGCCAGCAGTCCTAATTTCGGGGGGGCGGAGACCCAGTACTTC	CASSPNFGGAETQYF
TRBV19	TRBD2	TRBJ2-3	.	TGTGCCAGTAGTGTCGCTAGCGGGGGATGGGGAGATACGCAGTATTTT	CASSVASGGWGDTQYF
TRBV6-6	.	TRBJ2-1	.	TGTGCCAGCAGTTACTCGTCCACAGGGTATGAGCAGTTCTTC	CASSYSSTGYEQFF
TRBV27	TRBD1	TRBJ2-7	few	TGTGCCAGCAGGGGGACAGGTTGGGATTCCGAGCAGTACTTC	CASRGTGWDSEQYF